The 28 T cell receptor beta chains below were found in one sample sequenced in a study of radiotherapy plus CTLA-4 blockade in lung cancer. Method: immunoSEQ multiplex PCR; TCRdb's copy keeps in-frame clones and lacks some. The profile shows tens of thousands of clones, around 83% of them singletons. This sample comprised peripheral blood, obtained from a patient treated with radiotherapy plus ipilimumab. The receptor source for this set is a human donor with non-small cell lung cancer that progressed on radiotherapy plus ipilimumab.

The chain uses TRBV27 and TRBJ2-1; 10 bases fit TRBD1. CDR1 and CDR2 (germline): MNHEY, SMNVEV (reference sequence). The CDR3 contains 16 residues. V gave up 6 bases and J gave up 7 bases; unmatched junction bases: 12. CDR3 region: CASRVAGTGVWNEQFF. DNA of the CDR3: TGTGCCAGCAGGGTTGCCGGGACAGGGGTCTGGAATGAGCAGTTCTTC.

V is TRBV27 and J is TRBJ1-2; D is unclear. Deletions cut 5 bases from V and 4 bases from J, with 29 bases between. The CDR3 runs 19 residues. From germline, CDR1 is MNHEY and CDR2 SMNVEV (reference sequence). This chain's CDR3 is CASSRIQVDRLSPGYGYTF. CDR3 DNA: TGTGCCAGCAGTCGAATTCAGGTCGATAGACTATCCCCGGGCTATGGCTACACCTTC.

This clone turned up a few times. The V call is TRBV4-3, the J call TRBJ2-7; D is tentatively TRBD1 or TRBD2 (5 bases each). The CDR3 sequence is 16 residues long. Trimming shortened V by 2 bases and J by 0 bases, and 14 bases separated the two germline ends. CDR1 LGHNA and CDR2 YSLEER come from the germline V gene. As DNA, the CDR3 is TGCGCCAGCAGCCAAAAGACTCCGGGGCACTCCTACGAGCAGTACTTC. Amino acids: CASSQKTPGHSYEQYF.

V usage is TRBV28 and J usage is TRBJ1-2; D is unclear. Trimming stripped 3 bases from V and 4 bases from J, with 15 bases between. Germline CDR1 reads MDHEN; CDR2 reads SYDVKM. The CDR3 has 15 amino acids. In DNA, the CDR3 is TGTGCCAGCAGTTTGCCCCAGAGGGAGTCCTATGGCTACACCTTC. Translation gives CASSLPQRESYGYTF.

This chain uses TRBV5-3 with TRBJ1-1, with a weak D call TRBD1 (6 bases). TRBV5-3 is an ORF, with its function uncertain. This CDR3 has 15 residues. V shed 0 bases and J shed 1 base, with 10 bases lying between them. CDR3 sequence reads: CARSLEQGPNTEAFF. The CDR3 nucleotides are TGTGCCAGAAGCTTGGAGCAGGGGCCGAACACTGAAGCTTTCTTT.

This clone has just one count. The CDR3 sequence is CASPAGTSYNEQFF. The CDR3 coding sequence is TGTGCCAGCCCGGCCGGGACTTCTTACAATGAGCAGTTCTTC. The genes are TRBV7-9 and TRBJ2-1; D perhaps matches TRBD2 (6 bases). The CDR3 consists of 14 residues. Between the trimmed V and J ends, which lost 8 bases and 4 bases, there was a span of 15 bases. Per germline, CDR1 SEHNR and CDR2 FQNEAQ (reference sequence). Supplemented by reference TRBV7-9 and TRBJ2-1, the full variable domain reads DTGVSQNPRHKITKRGQNVTFRCDPISEHNRLYWYRQTLGQGPEFLTYFQNEAQLEKSRLLSDRFSAERPKGSFSTLEIQRTEQGDSAMYLCASPAGTSYNEQFFGPGTRLTVL.

V usage is TRBV30 and J usage is TRBJ2-5; weak D call: TRBD2 (7 bases). This CDR3 has 15 residues. Trimming removed 3 bases at V and 5 bases at J, with 19 bases between. Per the germline V gene, CDR1 is GTSNPN and CDR2 is SVGIG (reference sequence). CDR3 sequence: CAWSQGGGRRETQYF. As DNA, the CDR3 is TGTGCCTGGAGCCAAGGGGGGGGGCGCAGGGAGACCCAGTACTTC.

This clone was observed a handful of times. This chain connects TRBV28 to TRBJ1-2; no reliable D call. V dropped 6 bases and J dropped 4 bases, with 3 bases sitting between them. The germline CDR1 and CDR2 sequences are MDHEN and SYDVKM. The CDR3 has 10 amino acids. The CDR3 nucleotides read TGTGCCAGCAGCGGCTATGGCTACACCTTC. This gives the protein CASSGYGYTF.

This chain connects TRBV4-2 to TRBJ2-1; unclear D gene. Germline V gene lookup returns CDR1 LGHNA and CDR2 YNFKEQ. This CDR3 region has 16 residues. Trimming removed 0 bases at V and 4 bases at J, with 13 bases between. The CDR3 loop is CASSQDWATEYNEQFF. CDR3 nucleotides: TGTGCCAGCAGCCAAGATTGGGCAACTGAATACAATGAGCAGTTCTTC.

The V call is TRBV2, the J call TRBJ1-3; 8 bases are a match to TRBD1. Germline trimming cut 6 bases from V and 3 bases from J; bases unmatched to any gene: 7. The CDR3 has 15 amino acids. CDR1 SNHLY and CDR2 FYNNEI come from the germline V gene. CDR3 loop: CASSVGQGYGNTIYF. In DNA form, the CDR3 reads TGTGCCAGCAGCGTCGGACAGGGTTATGGAAACACCATATATTTT.

The chain joins TRBV5-1 to TRBJ2-3, with TRBD2 matching 7 bases. Germline lookup yields CDR1 SGHRS and CDR2 YFSETQ. V lost 0 bases, J lost 3 bases, and 7 bases stayed unmatched. This CDR3 is 16 amino acids long. CDR3 loop: CASSLDGGSRTDTQYF. CDR3 in DNA: TGCGCCAGCAGCTTGGACGGCGGGAGTAGGACAGATACGCAGTATTTT. Together with reference TRBV5-1 and TRBJ2-3, the CDR3 gives the full variable domain: KAGVTQTPRYLIKTRGQQVTLSCSPISGHRSVSWYQQTPGQGLQFLFEYFSETQRNKGNFPGRFSGRQFSNSRSEMNVSTLELGDSALYLCASSLDGGSRTDTQYFGPGTRLTVL.

V is TRBV4-3 and J is TRBJ2-7; 12 nucleotides agree with TRBD2. The germline gives CDR1 LGHNA, CDR2 YSLEER. After removal of 0 bases from V and 2 bases from J, the junction contained 11 bases not matched to a gene. The CDR3 consists of 19 residues. The CDR3 loop reads CASSQDRGLAGGPTYEQYF. The CDR3 bases are TGCGCCAGCAGCCAAGATCGGGGGCTAGCGGGAGGGCCGACCTACGAGCAGTACTTC.

V gene TRBV25-1 combines with J gene TRBJ1-1; 7 positions agree with TRBD1. The CDR3 covers 14 residues. J was trimmed by 11 bases and V by 2 bases; bases with no gene match: 11. Germline assignment: CDR1 MGHDK and CDR2 SYGVNS. CDR3 in DNA: TGTGCCAGCAGTGAAAATACCCTGACAGGGATCGCTTTCTTT. Amino acid sequence: CASSENTLTGIAFF.

This rearrangement joins TRBV29-1 to TRBJ2-5, with D perhaps being TRBD1 or TRBD2 (5 bases each). The CDR3 consists of 13 residues. Trimming removed 6 bases from V and 3 bases from J, with 14 bases in between. Germline V gene data show CDR1 as SQVTM and CDR2 as ANQGSEA. Here the CDR3 DNA reads TGCAGCGTCGCCGGGACGACGAAAGAGACCCAGTACTTC. Amino acid sequence: CSVAGTTKETQYF.

In this sample, this clone turned up a few times. The V call is TRBV2, the J call TRBJ2-5; no reliable D call. Per germline, CDR1 SNHLY and CDR2 FYNNEI. CDR3 size: 12 residues. Trimming shortened V by 8 bases and J by 1 base, and 8 bases separated the two germline ends. This chain's CDR3 is CASGRVQETQYF. DNA of the CDR3: TGTGCCAGCGGTAGAGTCCAAGAGACCCAGTACTTC. Based on the CDR3 plus reference TRBV2 and TRBJ2-5, the full variable domain is EPEVTQTPSHQVTQMGQEVILRCVPISNHLYFYWYRQILGQKVEFLVSFYNNEISEKSEIFDDQFSVERPDGSNFTLKIRSTKLEDSAMYFCASGRVQETQYFGPGTRLLVL.

The gene calls are TRBV11-3 and TRBJ1-1; no definite D call. Germline loops: CDR1 SGHNT, CDR2 YENEEA. The CDR3 runs 14 residues. The V end was cut by 5 bases, the J end by 1 base, with 11 bases between. The CDR3 sequence is CASSPPLGNTEAFF. The CDR3 nucleotides are TGTGCCAGCAGCCCTCCCCTGGGGAACACTGAAGCTTTCTTT.

Remarks on this clone: Other DNA sequences from this sample encode an identical CDR3 as well. This rearrangement joins TRBV10-3 to TRBJ2-7, with TRBD2 identical over 8 bases. With 8 bases clipped from V and 4 bases from J, the junction kept 7 bases outside the gene matches. Germline loops: CDR1 ENHRY, CDR2 SYGVKD. The CDR3 extends over 13 amino acids. The CDR3 loop is CAIGREAMYEQYF. The CDR3 bases are TGTGCCATCGGGCGGGAGGCTATGTACGAGCAGTACTTC.

Worth noting for this clone: This specimen includes other DNA sequences encoding the same CDR3. The rearrangement uses TRBV6-1 and TRBJ1-6; 10 positions match TRBD1. The CDR3 covers 18 residues. With 1 base clipped from V and 9 bases from J, the junction kept 12 bases outside the gene matches. CDR1 is MNHNS and CDR2 is SASEGT in the germline V gene. In DNA, the CDR3 is TGTGCCAGCAGTGAAGGCTTAGGGTGGGGGACAGGGGCTTCACCCCTCCACTTT. This sequence encodes CASSEGLGWGTGASPLHF.

The rearrangement links TRBV5-5 to TRBJ1-2, with 7 bases that match TRBD1. CDR3 length: 13 amino acids. J gave up 4 bases and V 4 bases, and 4 bases lay outside the gene matches. The V gene's germline CDR1 is SGHKS and CDR2 YYEKEE (reference sequence). The CDR3 bases are TGTGCCAGCAGCCAACAGGGGCTCTATGGCTACACCTTC. Its translation: CASSQQGLYGYTF. Full variable domain (missing parts from reference TRBV5-5 and TRBJ1-2): DAGVTQSPTHLIKTRGQQVTLRCSPISGHKSVSWYQQVLGQGPQFIFQYYEKEERGRGNFPDRFSARQFPNYSSELNVNALLLGDSALYLCASSQQGLYGYTFGSGTRLTVV.

The V gene is TRBV6-4, the J gene TRBJ1-2; TRBD1 might be the D (5 bases). The germline gives CDR1 MRHNA, CDR2 SNTAGT. Trimming removed 6 bases from V and 7 bases from J, with 15 bases in between. The CDR3 sequence is 13 residues long. DNA of the CDR3: TGTGCCAGCAGGGCCGGGACGGAGGGTGGCTACACCTTC. Protein product: CASRAGTEGGYTF.

The chain is built from TRBV2 and TRBJ2-7, with 7 nucleotides matching TRBD2. J lost 7 bases, V lost 6 bases, and 9 bases had no gene match. The CDR3 contains 13 residues. Germline CDR1 is SNHLY and CDR2 is FYNNEI. The CDR3 DNA is TGTGCCAGCAGGGGCGGGGGAACGGGGGAGCAGTACTTC. Amino acid sequence: CASRGGGTGEQYF.

This rearrangement joins TRBV6-6 to TRBJ1-5, with unresolved D. Trimming shortened V by 2 bases and J by 3 bases, and 8 bases separated the two germline ends. CDR1 and CDR2 (germline): MNHNY, SVGAGI (reference sequence). This CDR3 is built from 14 residues. CDR3 protein: CASSYKRFNQPQHF. For the CDR3, the DNA is TGTGCCAGCAGTTACAAAAGGTTCAATCAGCCCCAGCATTTT.

The rearrangement uses TRBV5-4 and TRBJ2-2; D is possibly TRBD2 (5 bases). This CDR3 contains 15 residues. V lost 0 bases and J 4 bases, leaving 10 bases between the germline ends. Germline V gene sequence: CDR1 SGHNT, CDR2 YYREEE (reference sequence). The CDR3 spells CASSLAGVGTGELFF. CDR3 coding DNA: TGTGCCAGCAGCTTGGCCGGGGTCGGCACCGGGGAGCTGTTTTTT.

This sequence joins TRBV5-1 and TRBJ1-5; possibly TRBD1 for D (5 bases). CDR1 and CDR2 (germline): SGHRS, YFSETQ. This CDR3 comprises 16 residues. The germline V and J ends were trimmed by 0 bases and 4 bases, with 14 bases remaining between them. CDR3: CASSLDRGSLNQPQHF. CDR3 in DNA: TGCGCCAGCAGCTTGGATCGGGGGAGTCTGAATCAGCCCCAGCATTTT.

CDR3 loop: CASSSQTGAIGTQYF. The CDR3 bases are TGCGCCAGCAGCTCTCAGACAGGGGCCATCGGGACCCAGTACTTC. This chain connects TRBV5-1 to TRBJ2-5, with 8 bases lining up with TRBD1. J lost 7 bases, V lost 3 bases, and 11 bases had no gene match. Germline V CDR1 and CDR2: SGHRS, YFSETQ. The CDR3 runs to 15 residues.

This clone was seen just once. V is TRBV19 and J is TRBJ1-5, with a weak D call TRBD1 (6 bases). CDR1 and CDR2 from the germline V gene are LNHDA and SQIVND (reference sequence). V was trimmed by 1 base and J by 3 bases, leaving 10 bases between them. CDR3 length: 15 amino acids. CDR3: CASSIGGTLNQPQHF. The CDR3 DNA reads as TGTGCCAGTAGTATAGGCGGGACACTCAATCAGCCCCAGCATTTT.

The chain employs TRBV7-8 and TRBJ2-5; D is possibly TRBD1 or TRBD2 (5 bases each). The length of the CDR3 is 14 residues. Trimming removed 5 bases from V and 6 bases from J, with 16 bases in between. Looked up from germline, CDR1 is SGHVS and CDR2 is FQNEAQ. This CDR3 is CASSPGAGVKTQYF. The CDR3 nucleotides read TGTGCCAGCAGCCCCGGGGCCGGGGTGAAGACCCAGTACTTC.

The chain employs TRBV5-6 and TRBJ2-3, with no clear D. The V end lost 0 bases, the J end lost 9 bases, and 5 bases lay between the germline ends. The CDR3 is made up of 11 amino acids. The germline CDR1 and CDR2 sequences are SGHDT and YYEEEE. The CDR3 bases are TGTGCCAGCAGCTTGGTCGGCACGCAGTATTTT. This translates into CASSLVGTQYF.